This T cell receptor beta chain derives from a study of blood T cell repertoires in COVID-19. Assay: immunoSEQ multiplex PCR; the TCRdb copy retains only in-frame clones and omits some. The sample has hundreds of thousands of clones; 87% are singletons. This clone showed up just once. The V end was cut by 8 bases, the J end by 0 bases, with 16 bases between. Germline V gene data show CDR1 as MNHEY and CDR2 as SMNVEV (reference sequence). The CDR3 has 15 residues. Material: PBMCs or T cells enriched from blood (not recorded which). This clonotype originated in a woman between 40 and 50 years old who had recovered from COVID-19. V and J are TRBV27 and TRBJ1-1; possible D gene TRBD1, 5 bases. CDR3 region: CASRAQGLLNTEAFF. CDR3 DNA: TGTGCCAGCCGTGCCCAGGGTCTTCTGAACACTGAAGCTTTCTTT.